These 18 T cell receptor beta chains originate from one sample sequenced in a study of graft-versus-host responses after intestinal transplantation. The repertoire was sequenced with immunoSEQ multiplex PCR; TCRdb's copy has only in-frame clones and lacks some. The table shows roughly 40,000 clones, with more than 85% occurring only once. The material was PBMCs, obtained 524 days after transplant. The receptor set was obtained from a human patient who received an intestinal transplant, so some T cells may come from the graft donor.

The rearrangement uses TRBV11-2 and TRBJ2-3; D may correspond to TRBD1 or TRBD2 (5 bases each). V shed 1 base and J shed 0 bases, with 5 bases lying between them. This CDR3 has 14 amino acids. The germline V gene encodes CDR1 SGHAT and CDR2 FQNNGV. This CDR3 is CASSLGGSTDTQYF. CDR3 nucleotides: TGTGCCAGCAGCTTAGGGGGGAGCACAGATACGCAGTATTTT.

The J gene is TRBJ2-7, the V gene TRBV6-5; 10 nucleotides match TRBD2. CDR1 is MNHEY, CDR2 SVGAGI, per germline. This CDR3 has 16 amino acids. V trimming: 2 bases; J trimming: 4 bases; junction bases outside the gene matches: 8. CDR3 in DNA: TGTGCCAGCAGTTACGGGGGGCTAGCGGGAGTTTACGAGCAGTACTTC. Amino acids: CASSYGGLAGVYEQYF.

The sample holds a few counts of this clone. This chain links TRBV2 with TRBJ1-2; maybe TRBD1 (6 bases). This CDR3 contains 11 residues. Germline CDR1 reads SNHLY; CDR2 reads FYNNEI. V shed 7 bases and J shed 6 bases, with 9 bases lying between them. CDR3 sequence: CASMAGDGYTF. Written as DNA, the CDR3 is TGTGCCAGCATGGCAGGGGATGGCTACACCTTC.

The chain carries TRBV2 and TRBJ2-4; D gene uncertain. The V gene's germline CDR1 is SNHLY and CDR2 FYNNEI. This CDR3 comprises 13 residues. V was clipped by 11 bases and J by 4 bases, with 15 bases between them. For the CDR3, the DNA is TGTGCCTACTGGGCAGGCGATAAAAACATTCAGTACTTC. As protein: CAYWAGDKNIQYF. Full variable domain (remainder filled in from reference TRBV2 and TRBJ2-4): EPEVTQTPSHQVTQMGQEVILRCVPISNHLYFYWYRQILGQKVEFLVSFYNNEISEKSEIFDDQFSVERPDGSNFTLKIRSTKLEDSAMYFCAYWAGDKNIQYFGAGTRLSVL.

V usage is TRBV5-5 and J usage is TRBJ1-5; D ambiguous. Per the germline V gene, CDR1 is SGHKS and CDR2 is YYEKEE (reference sequence). The CDR3 extends over 16 amino acids. With 0 bases removed from V and 0 bases from J, the gap between germline ends came to 10 bases. The CDR3 is CASSLEGGLSNQPQHF. CDR3 DNA: TGTGCCAGCAGCTTGGAGGGCGGTCTTAGCAATCAGCCCCAGCATTTT.

This sequence joins TRBV2 and TRBJ2-1, with D perhaps TRBD2 (5 bases). The V end lost 6 bases, the J end lost 8 bases, and 11 bases lay between the germline ends. The germline V gene has CDR1 SNHLY and CDR2 FYNNEI. The CDR3 contains 12 residues. CDR3 amino acids: CASSRLLDEQFF. CDR3 nucleotides: TGTGCCAGCAGCCGACTACTAGATGAGCAGTTCTTC.

This chain uses TRBV6-1 with TRBJ2-7; D is perhaps TRBD1 (6 bases). V was pared by 9 bases and J by 2 bases, with 20 bases between. The CDR3 is 15 amino acids. The germline CDR1 and CDR2 sequences are MNHNS and SASEGT. The CDR3, as DNA: TGTGCCAGTTCCCCTGGACAGTTATTAACCTACGAGCAGTACTTC. It translates to CASSPGQLLTYEQYF.

The rearrangement joins TRBV6-5 to TRBJ2-3; 7 positions agree with TRBD2. CDR3 length: 15 residues. Germline V gene data show CDR1 as MNHEY and CDR2 as SVGAGI. V was clipped by 0 bases and J by 4 bases; unmatched bases: 4. The CDR3 nucleotides read TGTGCCAGCAGTTACTCTATACTAGCGCCAGATACGCAGTATTTT. Translating it yields CASSYSILAPDTQYF.

The chain links TRBV2 to TRBJ2-5, with D perhaps matching TRBD1 or TRBD2 (7 bases each). The CDR3 sequence is 14 residues long. CDR1 and CDR2 from the germline V gene are SNHLY and FYNNEI. The V end was cut by 5 bases, the J end by 5 bases, with 15 bases between. This CDR3 is CASSWEGAMETQYF. In nucleotides, the CDR3 is TGTGCCAGCAGTTGGGAGGGGGCGATGGAGACCCAGTACTTC.

This chain joins TRBV7-2 and TRBJ2-1; 10 nucleotides match TRBD2. This CDR3 has 17 residues. V lost 0 bases to trimming and J lost 2 bases; unmatched junction nucleotides: 4. From germline, CDR1 is SGHTA and CDR2 FQGNSA. For the CDR3, the DNA is TGTGCCAGCAGCTTAGCCCTTAGCGGGAGGACCTACAATGAGCAGTTCTTC. Its protein product is CASSLALSGRTYNEQFF. Full variable domain (rest looked up from reference TRBV7-2 and TRBJ2-1): GAGVSQSPSNKVTEKGKDVELRCDPISGHTALYWYRQSLGQGLEFLIYFQGNSAPDKSGLPSDRFSAERTGGSVSTLTIQRTQQEDSAVYLCASSLALSGRTYNEQFFGPGTRLTVL.

The V and J genes are TRBV5-8 and TRBJ2-3, with D possibly matching TRBD2 (5 bases). Trimming left V 3 bases short and J 2 bases short, with 10 bases between. The CDR3 extends over 14 amino acids. Germline V gene sequence: CDR1 SGHTS, CDR2 YDEGEE. CDR3 in amino acids: CASSSSGTTDTQYF. CDR3 DNA: TGTGCCAGCAGCTCCAGCGGTACCACAGATACGCAGTATTTT.

V gene TRBV21-1 combines with J gene TRBJ1-2; the table's D call of TRBD1 was not tested on the DNA. TRBV21-1 is a pseudogene locus. This CDR3 is built from 17 residues. The CDR3 loop is CASSFRDSYILSMGYTF. The CDR3, as DNA: TGTGCCAGCAGCTTCCGGGACAGCTATATACTTTCTATGGGCTACACCTTC.

This clone turned up a few times. This chain uses TRBV28 with TRBJ1-2; TRBD1 matches at 8 bases. CDR3 length: 19 amino acids. From germline, CDR1 is MDHEN and CDR2 SYDVKM. V lost 6 bases and J lost 7; bases outside the gene matches: 25. CDR3 region: CASSSIHTTGGVRVGGYTF. CDR3 coding DNA: TGTGCCAGCAGCTCCATCCATACCACAGGGGGGGTTAGGGTTGGTGGCTACACCTTC.

The chain employs TRBV20-1 and TRBJ2-7, with 8 bases that match TRBD2. CDR1 and CDR2 (germline): DFQATT, SNEGSKA (reference sequence). The CDR3 covers 11 residues. The CDR3 reads CSTAGDYEQYF. The DNA for the CDR3 is TGCAGCACAGCGGGAGACTACGAGCAGTACTTC.

The chain carries TRBV15 and TRBJ2-3, with D uncertain. Germline loops: CDR1 LNHNV, CDR2 YYDKDF (reference sequence). Trimming removed 0 bases at V and 2 bases at J, with 3 bases between. CDR3 length: 13 residues. The CDR3 coding sequence is TGTGCCACCAGCAGAGATCTCACAGATACGCAGTATTTT. This codes for CATSRDLTDTQYF.

This clone was observed a single time. The rearrangement joins TRBV4-2 to TRBJ2-7, with 7 positions matching TRBD1. The CDR3 contains 14 residues. Germline V gene sequence: CDR1 LGHNA, CDR2 YNFKEQ. Unmatched junction bases numbered 3, after V lost 4 bases and J lost 0 bases. The CDR3 is CASSPGQSSYEQYF. DNA of the CDR3: TGTGCCAGCAGCCCGGGACAGAGCTCCTACGAGCAGTACTTC.

The gene calls are TRBV5-4 and TRBJ1-3; perhaps TRBD1 as D (5 bases). The CDR3 contains 14 residues. Germline assignment: CDR1 SGHNT and CDR2 YYREEE (reference sequence). With 0 bases removed from V and 2 bases from J, the gap between germline ends came to 6 bases. CDR3 nucleotides: TGTGCCAGCAGCTTGGGGGGGGCTGGAAACACCATATATTTT. It codes for CASSLGGAGNTIYF.

In this sample, this clone turned up once. This chain connects TRBV9 to TRBJ2-2, with 8 bases fitting TRBD2. From germline, CDR1 is SGDLS and CDR2 YYNGEE. This CDR3 spans 16 amino acids. The trim removed 0 bases at V and 4 bases at J, leaving 5 bases unmatched. CDR3 nucleotide sequence: TGTGCCAGCAGCGTAGGAGCGGGAGCCAGCACCGGGGAGCTGTTTTTT. Translation gives CASSVGAGASTGELFF.